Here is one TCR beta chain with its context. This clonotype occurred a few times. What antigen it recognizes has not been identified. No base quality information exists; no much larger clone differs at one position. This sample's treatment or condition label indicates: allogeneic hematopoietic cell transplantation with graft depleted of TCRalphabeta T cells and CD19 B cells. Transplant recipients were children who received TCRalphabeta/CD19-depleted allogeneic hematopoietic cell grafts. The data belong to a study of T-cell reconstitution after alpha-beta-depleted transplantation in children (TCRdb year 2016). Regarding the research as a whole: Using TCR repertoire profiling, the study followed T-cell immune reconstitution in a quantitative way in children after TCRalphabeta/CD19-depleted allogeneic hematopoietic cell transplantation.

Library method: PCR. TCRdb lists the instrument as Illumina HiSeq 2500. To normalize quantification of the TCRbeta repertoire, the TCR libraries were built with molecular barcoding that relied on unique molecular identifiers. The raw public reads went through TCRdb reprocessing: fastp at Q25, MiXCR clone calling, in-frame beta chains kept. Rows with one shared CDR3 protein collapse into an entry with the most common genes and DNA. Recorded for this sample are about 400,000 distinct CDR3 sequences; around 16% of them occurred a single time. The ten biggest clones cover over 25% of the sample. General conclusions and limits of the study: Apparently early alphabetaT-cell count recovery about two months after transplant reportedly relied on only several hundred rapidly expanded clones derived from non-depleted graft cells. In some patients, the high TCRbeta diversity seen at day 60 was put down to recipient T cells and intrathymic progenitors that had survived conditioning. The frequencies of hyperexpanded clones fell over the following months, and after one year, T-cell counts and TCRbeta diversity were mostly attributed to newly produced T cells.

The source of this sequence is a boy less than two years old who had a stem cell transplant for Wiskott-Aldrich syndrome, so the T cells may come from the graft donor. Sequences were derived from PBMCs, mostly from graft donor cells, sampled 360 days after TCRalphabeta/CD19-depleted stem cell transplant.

The CDR3 reads as follows: CSAATLDRVGDYEQYF. The sequence in DNA is TGCAGTGCGGCAACTCTCGACAGGGTAGGAGACTACGAGCAGTACTTC. The V gene is TRBV20-1 and the J gene is TRBJ2-7, with 7 bases aligning to TRBD1. After removal of 6 bases from V and 3 bases from J, the junction retains 17 bases not matched to a gene. The germline V gene (reference sequence) gives CDR1 as DFQATT and CDR2 as SNEGSKA. The CDR3 goes from the cysteine to the phenylalanine over 16 residues. Only the CDR3 DNA is retained, 48 bases long and in frame from the first base.